The 3 T cell receptor beta chains listed next were all sequenced from one sample in a study of T cells after posttransplantation cyclophosphamide. Using immunoSEQ multiplex PCR, the repertoire was profiled, and TCRdb retains in-frame clones only, with some absent. The repertoire has roughly 34,000 clones, none seen only once; the ten largest take 4.5% to 5%. Sequences were obtained from PBMCs. Receptor source: a woman in her thirties in good health and a related stem cell transplant donor.

There are many counts of this clone. The gene calls are TRBV6-6 and TRBJ1-2; D might be TRBD1 (6 bases). V was shortened by 8 bases and J by 4 bases, with 17 bases between the two germline ends. Germline-derived CDR1 and CDR2 are MNHNY and SVGAGI (reference sequence). CDR3 size: 14 residues. Here the CDR3 DNA reads TGTGCCAGCTGGGGGCTCGGGCCCGTCTATGGCTACACCTTC. This translates into CASWGLGPVYGYTF.

V gene TRBV2 combines with J gene TRBJ2-5; the match to TRBD1 covers 7 bases. V lost 6 bases, J lost 0 bases, and 7 bases stayed unmatched. This CDR3 region has 15 residues. The V gene's germline CDR1 is SNHLY and CDR2 FYNNEI. Written as DNA, the CDR3 is TGTGCCAGCAGCCCTAGCAGGGGGAACCAAGAGACCCAGTACTTC. Translation gives CASSPSRGNQETQYF.

This clone was counted between two and nine times. The chain has TRBV28 and TRBJ2-5; D is unresolved. Between the trimmed V and J ends, which lost 6 bases and 5 bases, there was a span of 19 bases. Germline assignment: CDR1 MDHEN and CDR2 SYDVKM. The CDR3 length is 15 residues. This chain's CDR3 is CASSLRLPWVETQYF. DNA for the CDR3: TGTGCCAGCAGCCTCCGACTCCCCTGGGTTGAGACCCAGTACTTC.